These 26 T cell receptor beta chains were all obtained from the same sample, sequenced in a study of blood T cell repertoires in COVID-19. Clones were sequenced by immunoSEQ multiplex PCR, and TCRdb holds only the in-frame ones, with some missing. Of approximately 230,000 clones in the sample, roughly 80% were seen once. The sample was peripheral blood. The receptors derive from a woman of 80 years or more with active or convalescent COVID-19.

This clone has a handful of counts. The chain links TRBV5-4 to TRBJ1-2; TRBD1 aligns across 12 bases. V lost 3 bases to trimming and J lost 4 bases; unmatched junction nucleotides: 13. Germline lookup yields CDR1 SGHNT and CDR2 YYREEE (reference sequence). The CDR3 length is 18 residues. CDR3 sequence reads: CASSSELGQGAGGYGYTF. CDR3 in DNA: TGTGCCAGCAGCTCGGAATTGGGACAGGGGGCAGGAGGCTATGGCTACACCTTC.

The rearrangement links TRBV7-2 to TRBJ2-1; TRBD2 matches at 11 bases. The CDR3 totals 16 residues. The germline CDR1 and CDR2 sequences are SGHTA and FQGNSA. With 5 bases clipped from V and 3 bases from J, the junction kept 6 bases outside the gene matches. The CDR3 reads CASSVRLAGYYNEQFF. The CDR3, as DNA: TGTGCCAGCAGCGTACGACTAGCGGGGTACTACAATGAGCAGTTCTTC.

The genes are TRBV12-5 and TRBJ2-7; no firm D call. V was pared by 5 bases and J by 2 bases, with 13 bases between. The CDR3 is 14 amino acids. CDR1 is LGHNT and CDR2 is FRNRAP in the germline V gene. The chain's CDR3 is CASGTTQEPYEQYF. The CDR3 DNA sequence: TGTGCTAGTGGTACCACCCAGGAACCCTACGAGCAGTACTTC.

The chain couples TRBV27 to TRBJ1-2; 9 bases map to TRBD1. The CDR3 is 16 amino acids. The germline V gene encodes CDR1 MNHEY and CDR2 SMNVEV (reference sequence). Losses at the gene ends were 3 bases for V and 4 bases for J; bases not matched to a gene: 9. CDR3 sequence reads: CASSLGQGVIGYGYTF. CDR3 in DNA: TGTGCCAGCAGTTTGGGACAGGGTGTGATAGGCTATGGCTACACCTTC.

V gene TRBV27 combines with J gene TRBJ1-2; tentatively, D is TRBD1 (5 bases). The V and J ends lost 2 bases and 3 bases respectively, with 13 bases between them. Per germline, CDR1 MNHEY and CDR2 SMNVEV (reference sequence). This CDR3 spans 15 amino acids. The CDR3 spells CASSLDWRGDYGYTF. The CDR3 nucleotides are TGTGCCAGCAGTTTAGATTGGCGGGGGGACTATGGCTACACCTTC.

The V gene is TRBV28, the J gene TRBJ1-2, with 11 bases identical to TRBD1. CDR3 size: 16 residues. CDR1 is MDHEN, CDR2 SYDVKM, per germline. The junction had 9 bases not matched to a gene; V was cut back by 5 bases and J by 4 bases. CDR3 sequence reads: CASSLPRTGGRYGYTF. The CDR3 bases are TGTGCCAGCAGTCTCCCCCGGACAGGGGGCCGCTATGGCTACACCTTC.

This rearrangement joins TRBV28 to TRBJ2-7, with TRBD1 matching 10 bases. J gave up 4 bases and V 4 bases, and 7 bases lay outside the gene matches. CDR1 is MDHEN, CDR2 SYDVKM, per germline. This CDR3 comprises 15 residues. CDR3 nucleotide sequence: TGTGCCAGCAGTTCTCACGGACAGGGGGAATACGAGCAGTACTTC. It yields the protein CASSSHGQGEYEQYF.

The rearrangement joins TRBV28 to TRBJ1-4; 8 nucleotides agree with TRBD1. V dropped 5 bases and J dropped 3; count of bases not matched to a gene: 5. The CDR3 extends over 15 amino acids. CDR1 and CDR2 from the germline V gene are MDHEN and SYDVKM. The CDR3 region is CASSQGALSNEKLFF. CDR3 nucleotide sequence: TGTGCCAGCAGTCAGGGGGCGCTTTCTAATGAAAAACTGTTTTTT.

The CDR3 loop is CASSSSAGQGWETQYF. In nucleotides, the CDR3 is TGTGCCAGCAGCTCATCCGCAGGACAGGGTTGGGAGACCCAGTACTTC. The chain combines TRBV7-8 with TRBJ2-5; 8 positions match TRBD1. This CDR3 has 16 amino acids. CDR1 is SGHVS and CDR2 is FQNEAQ in the germline V gene. The junction had 12 bases not matched to a gene; V was cut back by 4 bases and J by 5 bases. Full variable domain (outside the CDR3, taken from reference TRBV7-8 and TRBJ2-5): GAGVSQSPRYKVAKRGQDVALRCDPISGHVSLFWYQQALGQGPEFLTYFQNEAQLDKSGLPSDRFFAERPEGSVSTLKIQRTQQEDSAVYLCASSSSAGQGWETQYFGPGTRLLVL.

V usage is TRBV19 and J usage is TRBJ1-6; tentative D call: TRBD1 (5 bases). CDR1 is LNHDA, CDR2 SQIVND, per germline (reference sequence). Trimming pared 7 bases from V and 7 bases from J, leaving 17 bases between. CDR3 length: 15 residues. Here the CDR3 DNA reads TGTGCCAGTACCGGGGGGTCCAGGGCCAATTCACCCCTCCACTTT. It yields the protein CASTGGSRANSPLHF.

The genes are TRBV3-1 (or the pseudogene TRBV3-2) and TRBJ2-7, with 10 bases fitting TRBD2. Trimming took 0 bases from V and 1 from J; bases not matched to a gene: 6. The CDR3 runs to 17 residues. Looked up from germline, CDR1 is LGHDT and CDR2 is YNNKEL (reference sequence). The CDR3: CASSQDRPSGSSYEQYF. CDR3 sequence (DNA): TGTGCCAGCAGCCAAGATCGGCCTAGCGGGAGTTCCTACGAGCAGTACTTC.

This sequence joins TRBV5-1 and TRBJ2-5; 8 bases are a match to TRBD1. The ends lost 4 bases at V and 1 base at J; junction bases unmatched: 6. CDR3 size: 15 residues. CDR1 SGHRS and CDR2 YFSETQ come from the germline V gene. Written as DNA, the CDR3 is TGCGCCAGCAGCATGACAGGGGATCCCCAAGAGACCCAGTACTTC. This translates into CASSMTGDPQETQYF.

The gene calls are TRBV29-1 and TRBJ2-1, with 7 bases fitting TRBD1. The V gene's germline CDR1 is SQVTM and CDR2 ANQGSEA. Trimming cost V 5 bases and J 6 bases; bases outside gene matches: 10. The CDR3 loop spans 14 amino acids. The chain's CDR3 is CSVQGVVPPNEQFF. In nucleotides, the CDR3 is TGCAGCGTTCAGGGGGTTGTTCCCCCCAATGAGCAGTTCTTC.

This clone came up a few times. The chain's CDR3 is CASSRLAGGPFSSWELFF. CDR3 nucleotides: TGTGCCAGCAGTCGTCTAGCGGGAGGGCCATTTTCTTCCTGGGAGCTGTTTTTT. This chain uses TRBV27 with TRBJ2-2; TRBD2 agrees at 12 bases. The CDR3 has 18 residues. CDR1 and CDR2 from the germline V gene are MNHEY and SMNVEV (reference sequence). After removal of 5 bases from V and 9 bases from J, the junction contained 16 bases not matched to a gene.

The chain employs TRBV12-3 or TRBV12-4 and TRBJ1-5, with a tentative D call TRBD1 (5 bases). V lost 6 bases and J 6 bases, leaving 12 bases between the germline ends. The CDR3 runs 13 residues. CDR3 residues: CASSLGEGQPQHF. The CDR3 DNA follows: TGTGCCAGCAGCCTAGGGGAAGGTCAGCCCCAGCATTTT.

The chain joins TRBV19 to TRBJ1-1; TRBD1 agrees at 11 bases. Trimming removed 8 bases from V and 9 bases from J; junction bases left unmatched: 2. CDR3 length: 11 amino acids. Per germline, CDR1 LNHDA and CDR2 SQIVND (reference sequence). CDR3: CASGDRGKAFF. CDR3 nucleotides: TGTGCCAGTGGGGACAGGGGGAAAGCTTTCTTT.

The J gene is TRBJ1-5, the V gene TRBV27; no clear D. Germline assignment: CDR1 MNHEY and CDR2 SMNVEV (reference sequence). V shed 0 bases and J shed 0 bases, with 6 bases lying between them. CDR3 length: 15 residues. CDR3 amino acids: CASSLSTASNQPQHF. In nucleotides, the CDR3 is TGTGCCAGCAGTTTATCTACAGCTAGCAATCAGCCCCAGCATTTT.

V is TRBV7-9 and J is TRBJ2-3; 16 positions match TRBD2. J lost 6 bases, V lost 5 bases, and 14 bases had no gene match. The length of the CDR3 is 19 residues. Germline lookup yields CDR1 SEHNR and CDR2 FQNEAQ (reference sequence). CDR3 sequence reads: CASSPGLAGGAFVLDTQYF. The CDR3 DNA sequence: TGTGCCAGCAGCCCGGGACTAGCGGGGGGGGCGTTTGTGTTGGATACGCAGTATTTT.

CDR3 protein: CASSQRGAGGGEKLFF. CDR3 coding DNA: TGCGCCAGCAGCCAACGAGGGGCAGGGGGAGGAGAAAAACTGTTTTTT. The chain has TRBV4-1 and TRBJ1-4; 7 bases match TRBD1. CDR1 MGHRA and CDR2 YSYEKL come from the germline V gene. CDR3 size: 16 residues. V lost 2 bases and J lost 8; bases outside the gene matches: 11.

V gene TRBV18 combines with J gene TRBJ2-1; the D gene is possibly TRBD2 (6 bases). This CDR3 has 15 residues. Trimming removed 4 bases from V and 7 bases from J, with 17 bases in between. The V gene's germline CDR1 is KGHSH and CDR2 LQKENI. The CDR3, as DNA: TGTGCCAGCTCACTCGGACTAACTAGGGGTAATGAGCAGTTCTTC. Its protein product is CASSLGLTRGNEQFF.

The chain joins TRBV6-1 to TRBJ1-6; D gene uncertain. Per germline, CDR1 MNHNS and CDR2 SASEGT. The CDR3 sequence is 17 residues long. Trimming took 3 bases from V and 4 from J, leaving 16 bases between them. The CDR3 spells CASSDEGVRMYNSPLHF. CDR3 bases: TGTGCCAGCAGTGACGAGGGTGTGAGAATGTATAATTCACCCCTCCACTTT.

This chain joins TRBV5-1 and TRBJ2-5; 10 bases agree with TRBD2. This CDR3 contains 16 residues. CDR1 and CDR2 from the germline V gene are SGHRS and YFSETQ. Unmatched junction bases numbered 10, after V lost 3 bases and J lost 5 bases. The CDR3 DNA reads TGCGCCAGCAGCTCGGCAGCGGGAGGGCCATTGGAGACCCAGTACTTC. The encoded protein is CASSSAAGGPLETQYF.

The genes are TRBV3-1 (or the pseudogene TRBV3-2) and TRBJ2-5; perhaps TRBD2 as D (7 bases). V was pared by 6 bases and J by 6 bases, with 23 bases between. This CDR3 comprises 16 residues. The germline CDR1 and CDR2 sequences are LGHDT and YNNKEL (reference sequence). CDR3 residues: CASSSSPGGRPKTQYF. The DNA of the CDR3 is TGTGCCAGCAGTTCGTCCCCGGGGGGCCGGCCTAAGACCCAGTACTTC.

The genes are TRBV2 and TRBJ2-2; TRBD1 aligns across 7 bases. In germline, CDR1 is SNHLY, CDR2 FYNNEI. CDR3 size: 14 residues. The junction had 6 bases not matched to a gene; V was cut back by 6 bases and J by 5 bases. This CDR3 is CASSLRQGTGELFF. CDR3 DNA: TGTGCCAGCAGCCTCCGACAGGGAACCGGGGAGCTGTTTTTT. Full variable domain (remainder filled in from reference TRBV2 and TRBJ2-2): EPEVTQTPSHQVTQMGQEVILRCVPISNHLYFYWYRQILGQKVEFLVSFYNNEISEKSEIFDDQFSVERPDGSNFTLKIRSTKLEDSAMYFCASSLRQGTGELFFGEGSRLTVL.

V and J are TRBV7-9 and TRBJ1-2; 10 nucleotides align to TRBD1. There are 15 residues in the CDR3. J lost 5 bases, V lost 5 bases, and 8 bases had no gene match. Germline assignment: CDR1 SEHNR and CDR2 FQNEAQ (reference sequence). CDR3 loop: CASSPRDRGQYGYTF. The CDR3 nucleotides read TGTGCCAGCAGCCCAAGGGACAGGGGCCAGTATGGCTACACCTTC. Full variable domain (remainder filled in from reference TRBV7-9 and TRBJ1-2): DTGVSQNPRHKITKRGQNVTFRCDPISEHNRLYWYRQTLGQGPEFLTYFQNEAQLEKSRLLSDRFSAERPKGSFSTLEIQRTEQGDSAMYLCASSPRDRGQYGYTFGSGTRLTVV.

As concerns this clone: Other nucleotide sequences in the sample specify the same CDR3. CDR3 DNA sequence: TGTGCCAGCAGCCAAGGGGGTCAGGGCTCCTACGAGCAGTACTTC. Amino acids: CASSQGGQGSYEQYF. The chain employs TRBV4-2 and TRBJ2-7; perhaps TRBD1 as D (5 bases). CDR3 length equals 15 residues. V was pared by 1 base and J by 0 bases, with 10 bases between. From germline, CDR1 is LGHNA and CDR2 YNFKEQ.